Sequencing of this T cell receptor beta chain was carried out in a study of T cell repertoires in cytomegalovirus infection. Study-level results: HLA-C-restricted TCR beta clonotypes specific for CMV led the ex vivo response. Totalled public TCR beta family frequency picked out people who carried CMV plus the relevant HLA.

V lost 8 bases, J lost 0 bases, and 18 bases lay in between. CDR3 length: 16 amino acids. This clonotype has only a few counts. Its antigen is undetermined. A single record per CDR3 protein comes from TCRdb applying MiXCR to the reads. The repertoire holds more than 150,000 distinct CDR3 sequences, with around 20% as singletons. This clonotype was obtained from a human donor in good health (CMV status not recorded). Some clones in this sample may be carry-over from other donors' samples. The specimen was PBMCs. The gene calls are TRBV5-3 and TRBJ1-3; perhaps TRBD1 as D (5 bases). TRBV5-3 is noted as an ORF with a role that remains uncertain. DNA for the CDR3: TGTGCCAGCAGCCGGGACGGATCCGACTCTGGAAACACCATATATTTT. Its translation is CASSRDGSDSGNTIYF.